Presented here are 9 T cell receptor beta chains from one specimen sequenced in a study of T cells after yellow fever vaccination. TCRdb reanalysed the 5' RACE reads using MiXCR and keeps one entry per CDR3 protein. The sample holds around 46,000 distinct CDR3 sequences; roughly 7.3% are singletons and the top ten take approximately 28%. The sequences come from CD8+ T cells sorted from PBMCs, collected less than 16 days after the first yellow fever vaccination. The receptors shown here come from a man between 18 and 29 years old who received the YFV17D yellow fever vaccine.

This clonotype was detected many times. The chain employs TRBV5-6 and TRBJ1-2, with a possible D match to TRBD1 (6 bases). Trimming pared 2 bases from V and 9 bases from J, leaving 14 bases between. The CDR3 is made up of 13 amino acids. The germline V gene has CDR1 SGHDT and CDR2 YYEEEE. CDR3 loop: CASSLHRARSYTF. Written as DNA, the CDR3 is TGTGCCAGCAGCTTACACAGGGCAAGAAGCTACACCTTC.

This clonotype has a count of ten or more. The gene calls are TRBV4-1 and TRBJ2-1, with D tentatively TRBD1 or TRBD2 (6 bases each). Trimming left V 1 base short and J 7 bases short, with 14 bases between. The length of the CDR3 is 15 residues. The germline CDR1 and CDR2 sequences are MGHRA and YSYEKL. The CDR3 loop is CASSQVVGGRNEQFF. CDR3 nucleotide sequence: TGCGCCAGCAGCCAAGTGGTGGGGGGCCGTAATGAGCAGTTCTTC.

This clonotype was detected many times. The genes are TRBV4-3 and TRBJ2-1; tentatively, D is TRBD1 (6 bases). The CDR3 is made up of 13 amino acids. With 4 bases removed from V and 14 bases from J, the gap between germline ends came to 18 bases. From germline, CDR1 is LGHNA and CDR2 YSLEER. In DNA, the CDR3 is TGCGCCAGCAGCCCAACCTTGACAGGCCTGGAGTTCTTC. It yields the protein CASSPTLTGLEFF.

There are many counts of this clonotype. The rearrangement uses TRBV4-1 and TRBJ2-5, with TRBD2 matching over 14 bases. Germline loops: CDR1 MGHRA, CDR2 YSYEKL. Trimming cost V 1 base and J 0 bases; bases outside gene matches: 10. This CDR3 spans 20 amino acids. In nucleotides, the CDR3 is TGCGCCAGCAGCCAAGTCCCTGGGGAGGGACTAGCGGGGGACCAAGAGACCCAGTACTTC. Translated: CASSQVPGEGLAGDQETQYF.

This clonotype has only a few counts. The CDR3 loop is CASSLPPGGSGNTIYF. For the CDR3, the DNA is TGTGCCAGCAGCTTACCCCCAGGGGGATCTGGAAACACCATATATTTT. The J gene is TRBJ1-3, the V gene TRBV7-2; 7 bases agree with TRBD1. J was trimmed by 1 base and V by 2 bases; bases with no gene match: 5. The CDR3 contains 16 residues. CDR1 and CDR2 from the germline V gene are SGHTA and FQGNSA.

In its sample, this clonotype was seen many times. The chain joins TRBV7-2 to TRBJ1-6; D is unresolved. V was pared by 1 base and J by 0 bases, with 10 bases between. Germline assignment: CDR1 SGHTA and CDR2 FQGNSA. This CDR3 contains 17 residues. The CDR3 region is CASSLGPVSSYNSPLHF. CDR3 nucleotide sequence: TGTGCCAGCAGCTTAGGCCCAGTCAGCTCCTATAATTCACCCCTCCACTTT.

This clonotype occurred many times. The rearrangement links TRBV6-5 to TRBJ2-7; possible D gene TRBD2, 6 bases. V was shortened by 4 bases and J by 0 bases, with 13 bases between the two germline ends. Per germline, CDR1 MNHEY and CDR2 SVGAGI. The CDR3 runs to 15 residues. CDR3 sequence: CASSLTGTPSYEQYF. CDR3 DNA sequence: TGTGCCAGCAGTTTAACCGGGACTCCCTCCTACGAGCAGTACTTC.

In its sample, this clonotype was seen many times. This chain connects TRBV12-3 or TRBV12-4 to TRBJ2-5, with D possibly matching TRBD1 (5 bases). CDR3 length: 14 amino acids. With 6 bases removed from V and 3 bases from J, the gap between germline ends came to 14 bases. This CDR3 is CASRQDRAKETQYF. DNA for the CDR3: TGTGCCAGCAGACAAGACAGAGCAAAAGAGACCCAGTACTTC.

With regard to this clonotype: This sequence may be a read error, since a much larger clone differs from it by one base. V is TRBV20-1 and J is TRBJ2-3; perhaps D is TRBD1 or TRBD2 (5 bases each). The CDR3 totals 14 residues. From germline, CDR1 is DFQATT and CDR2 SNEGSKA (reference sequence). This chain's CDR3 is CCASFWGSTDTQYF. The CDR3 region has the DNA TGCTGTGCTAGCTTTTGGGGGAGCACAGATACGCAGTATTTT.